This T cell receptor (beta chain) was identified during a study of cytomegalovirus exposure and HLA in healthy donors. Study-wide results and limits: When analyzed later, a missense DCLRE1C variant was found to be linked to TCR beta V- and J-gene trimming. Altogether, some 170 TCR beta chains were recorded as cytomegalovirus-associated.

It was with 60 Vbeta and 13 Jbeta primers that the PCR ran. Method: immunoSEQ multiplex PCR; TCRdb's copy keeps in-frame clones and lacks some. The sample lists approximately 170,000 clones; approximately 77% were seen once. In the case of this clone: Its specificity is not known.

CDR1 KGHSH and CDR2 LQKENI come from the germline V gene. The CDR3 totals 14 residues. V usage is TRBV18 and J usage is TRBJ2-5; 10 positions match TRBD1. Judging by the DNA end, TRBJ2-7 fits better; the J call may be wrong. This receptor was identified in a male donor in good health and CMV-seronegative. What was sequenced was PBMCs. The CDR3 here is CASSPRQGADEQYF. The CDR3, as DNA: TGTGCCAGCTCACCACGACAGGGGGCAGACGAGCAGTACTTC.